This T cell receptor (beta chain) was sequenced in a study of blood T cell repertoires in COVID-19. In the study overall: Samples representing acute and convalescent COVID-19 were sourced from the United States, Italy and Spain.

The assay was immunoSEQ multiplex PCR, and TCRdb's table has in-frame clones only and misses some. The sample shows about 73,000 clones, 60% to 80% of them seen only once. This clone was detected only a few times. The ends lost 4 bases at V and 9 bases at J; junction bases unmatched: 18. Germline V CDR1 and CDR2: SGDLS, YYNGEE. The CDR3 length is 16 residues. The chain uses TRBV9 and TRBJ2-7, with 8 bases aligning to TRBD2. Sequencing was done on a sample of peripheral blood. This clonotype originated in a man aged 70 or older with COVID-19, enrolled during active disease. CDR3 protein: CASSNSPIGAGGVQYF. CDR3 nucleotide sequence: TGTGCCAGCAGCAACTCCCCCATAGGGGCGGGAGGAGTGCAGTACTTC.